This TCR beta chain was sequenced for a study of blood T cell repertoires in COVID-19. Study context: PBMCs, B-cell-depleted T cells, or T cells provided the cDNA or gDNA that made up the material.

V shed 4 bases, J shed 2 bases, and the junction held 2 bases outside the gene matches. The CDR3 spans 14 residues. Germline V lookup: CDR1 LNHDA, CDR2 SQIVND (reference sequence). In the original workflow: Reference gene primer amplification gave estimated nucleated cell counts. The assay was immunoSEQ multiplex PCR, and TCRdb's table has in-frame clones only and misses some. The V and J calls and clone size are taken from that table; D and trimming were inferred from the DNA. The sample lists 150,000 to 200,000 clones, approximately 85% occurring once. Details on this clone: The sample carries other DNA sequences with the same CDR3.

This chain links TRBV19 with TRBJ2-7; 10 positions match TRBD2. The TCR originated in a woman aged 18-35 years who had recovered from COVID-19. Sequencing was done on a sample of PBMCs or T cells enriched from blood (not recorded which). In nucleotides, the CDR3 is TGTGCCAGTAGTAGGACTAGCGGCCCCTACGAGCAGTACTTC. Protein product: CASSRTSGPYEQYF.